The 27 T cell receptor beta chains presented below share a single source sample, sequenced in a study of OX40 agonist ivuxolimab in advanced cancers. TCRdb's table, derived via immunoSEQ multiplex PCR, lists solely in-frame clones and lacks some. The sample consists of 25,000 to 30,000 clones, roughly 86% of them appearing once. The sequenced sample was CD4+ or CD8+ T cells sorted from blood, obtained in a trial of the OX40 agonist ivuxolimab. The source is an adult with an advanced solid tumor such as melanoma, head and neck, liver or kidney cancer.

The chain has TRBV2 and TRBJ2-7; TRBD2 aligns across 11 bases. The CDR3 is 19 residues long. V lost 2 bases to trimming and J lost 3 bases; unmatched junction nucleotides: 15. Germline V CDR1 and CDR2: SNHLY, FYNNEI. The CDR3 sequence is CASSELGLAVAGYRYEQYF. The CDR3 coding sequence is TGTGCCAGCAGTGAATTGGGACTAGCGGTCGCGGGATACCGCTACGAGCAGTACTTC. Based on the CDR3 plus reference TRBV2 and TRBJ2-7, the full variable domain is EPEVTQTPSHQVTQMGQEVILRCVPISNHLYFYWYRQILGQKVEFLVSFYNNEISEKSEIFDDQFSVERPDGSNFTLKIRSTKLEDSAMYFCASSELGLAVAGYRYEQYFGPGTRLTVT.

The chain carries TRBV6-6 and TRBJ2-5, with D perhaps TRBD2 (6 bases). This CDR3 region has 16 residues. Germline assignment: CDR1 MNHNY and CDR2 SVGAGI (reference sequence). V was cut by 7 bases and J by 5 bases, with 23 bases left in between. CDR3 amino acids: CASISPSRDSGETQYF. The DNA of the CDR3 is TGTGCCAGCATCTCGCCCAGCCGGGACTCAGGGGAGACCCAGTACTTC.

This clone has only one observation. The chain recombines TRBV4-1 with TRBJ2-1; no definite D call. V dropped 1 base and J dropped 6 bases, with 10 bases sitting between them. Germline CDR1 MGHRA, CDR2 YSYEKL. The CDR3 is 14 residues long. CDR3 in amino acids: CASSQGGNRNEQFF. In DNA form, the CDR3 reads TGCGCCAGCAGCCAAGGAGGCAATCGCAATGAGCAGTTCTTC.

V is TRBV4-2 and J is TRBJ2-2; D not certain. Germline V gives CDR1 LGHNA, CDR2 YNFKEQ. This CDR3 has 19 residues. Trimming cost V 1 base and J 5 bases, with 23 bases left between them. In DNA, the CDR3 is TGTGCCAGCAGCCAAGCCCCCTGGCGCCCAGAATCGAGAACCGGGGAGCTGTTTTTT. It translates to CASSQAPWRPESRTGELFF.

CDR3 coding DNA: TGTGCCAGCAGTTTATCGGCAGGGGCGAGTGAAAAACTGTTTTTT. Encoded protein: CASSLSAGASEKLFF. J is TRBJ1-4 and V is TRBV28, with D perhaps matching TRBD1 (6 bases). Germline V lookup: CDR1 MDHEN, CDR2 SYDVKM. The CDR3 length is 15 residues. V was shortened by 1 base and J by 7 bases, with 13 bases between the two germline ends.

The V call is TRBV5-6, the J call TRBJ2-7, with TRBD1 matching 9 bases. Trimming cost V 4 bases and J 5 bases; bases outside gene matches: 10. The CDR3 contains 15 residues. Germline V gene data show CDR1 as SGHDT and CDR2 as YYEEEE. The CDR3 nucleotides read TGTGCCAGCAGCCCCCGGGACAGGGTAGAGGACGAGCAGTACTTC. Protein: CASSPRDRVEDEQYF. Filled out from reference TRBV5-6 and TRBJ2-7, the complete variable domain reads DAGVTQSPTHLIKTRGQQVTLRCSPKSGHDTVSWYQQALGQGPQFIFQYYEEEERQRGNFPDRFSGHQFPNYSSELNVNALLLGDSALYLCASSPRDRVEDEQYFGPGTRLTVT.

Sample share makes this clone medium-sized. This rearrangement joins TRBV30 to TRBJ1-1, with D unclear. The CDR3 is 13 amino acids. The V end was cut by 0 bases, the J end by 0 bases, with 5 bases between. Germline-derived CDR1 and CDR2 are GTSNPN and SVGIG (reference sequence). Here the CDR3 reads CAWSVGLNTEAFF. The CDR3 region has the DNA TGTGCCTGGAGTGTTGGGTTGAACACTGAAGCTTTCTTT.

CDR3: CSVSDLYGYTF. For the CDR3, the DNA is TGCAGCGTTTCGGACCTCTATGGCTACACCTTC. V is TRBV29-1 and J is TRBJ1-2; D remains ambiguous. This CDR3 is 11 amino acids long. Trimming took 5 bases from V and 4 from J, leaving 8 bases between them. Germline CDR1 reads SQVTM; CDR2 reads ANQGSEA.

This clone appeared once. V is TRBV19 and J is TRBJ2-3; D is uncertain. This CDR3 region has 15 residues. Germline V lookup: CDR1 LNHDA, CDR2 SQIVND (reference sequence). The ends were cut back, 5 bases at V and 1 base at J, with 13 bases in the middle. The CDR3 sequence is CASSPGPSRTDTQYF. CDR3 coding DNA: TGTGCCAGTAGTCCCGGACCGAGTCGCACAGATACGCAGTATTTT.

V usage is TRBV9 and J usage is TRBJ2-3; 11 bases line up with TRBD1. Germline CDR1 is SGDLS and CDR2 is YYNGEE. V dropped 6 bases and J dropped 5; count of bases not matched to a gene: 11. The length of the CDR3 is 16 residues. This CDR3 reads CASNVAGQGAGDTQYF. CDR3 bases: TGTGCCAGCAACGTCGCCGGACAGGGGGCCGGAGATACGCAGTATTTT.

The chain joins TRBV16 to TRBJ2-1; 13 bases are a match to TRBD2. The germline CDR1 and CDR2 sequences are KGHSY and FQNENV. The CDR3 is 16 residues long. V dropped 1 base and J dropped 8; count of bases not matched to a gene: 5. CDR3 sequence (DNA): TGTGCCAGCAGCCAATTACTAGCGGGGGGGGCTGATGAGCAGTTCTTC. Residues: CASSQLLAGGADEQFF.

This chain connects TRBV4-1 to TRBJ2-3, with 10 bases matching TRBD2. The CDR3 totals 16 residues. V lost 4 bases, J lost 2 bases, and 6 bases stayed unmatched. Germline V gene data show CDR1 as MGHRA and CDR2 as YSYEKL. DNA for the CDR3: TGCGCCAGCAGCCCTGGACTAGCGGCACACACAGATACGCAGTATTTT. Translating it yields CASSPGLAAHTDTQYF.

The chain carries TRBV19 and TRBJ2-3, with D perhaps assigned TRBD1 or TRBD2 (5 bases each). V was pared by 4 bases and J by 0 bases, with 11 bases between. CDR1 and CDR2 from the germline V gene are LNHDA and SQIVND (reference sequence). The CDR3 runs 15 residues. The CDR3 bases are TGTGCCAGTAGTAGGGACCCCTTTAGCACAGATACGCAGTATTTT. It yields the protein CASSRDPFSTDTQYF.

To note about this clone: Other DNA sequences in the sample encode the same CDR3. The chain joins TRBV28 to TRBJ2-3, with D possibly matching TRBD1 (6 bases). The ends were cut back, 2 bases at V and 6 bases at J, with 6 bases in the middle. From germline, CDR1 is MDHEN and CDR2 SYDVKM. This CDR3 comprises 12 residues. As DNA, the CDR3 is TGTGCCAGCAGTTTACAGGGGGATACGCAGTATTTT. It specifies CASSLQGDTQYF. The full variable domain, in which reference TRBV28 and TRBJ2-3 provide the parts outside the CDR3, is DVKVTQSSRYLVKRTGEKVFLECVQDMDHENMFWYRQDPGLGLRLIYFSYDVKMKEKGDIPEGYSVSREKKERFSLILESASTNQTSMYLCASSLQGDTQYFGPGTRLTVL.

The chain couples TRBV7-3 to TRBJ2-3; 8 nucleotides line up with TRBD2. With 6 bases clipped from V and 0 bases from J, the junction kept 5 bases outside the gene matches. The CDR3 is 15 residues long. Germline V gene data show CDR1 as SGHTA and CDR2 as FQGTGA. CDR3 in DNA: TGTGCCAGCAGTCAGACGGGGGGGAGCACAGATACGCAGTATTTT. This encodes CASSQTGGSTDTQYF.

The chain has TRBV11-2 and TRBJ2-7; a weak D match, TRBD2 (6 bases). Trimming cost V 1 base and J 2 bases, with 12 bases left between them. The germline V gene has CDR1 SGHAT and CDR2 FQNNGV. The CDR3 is 15 residues long. The CDR3 DNA is TGTGCCAGCAGCTTAGTTTCGGGACTTCCCTACGAGCAGTACTTC. The encoded protein is CASSLVSGLPYEQYF. The whole variable domain, filled in from reference TRBV11-2 and TRBJ2-7, reads EAGVAQSPRYKIIEKRQSVAFWCNPISGHATLYWYQQILGQGPKLLIQFQNNGVVDDSQLPKDRFSAERLKGVDSTLKIQPAKLEDSAVYLCASSLVSGLPYEQYFGPGTRLTVT.

This clone was recorded once. The genes are TRBV29-1 and TRBJ2-3, with TRBD2 as a possible D gene (6 bases). The germline V gene encodes CDR1 SQVTM and CDR2 ANQGSEA. This CDR3 comprises 15 residues. Trimming took 4 bases from V and 2 from J, leaving 16 bases between them. The DNA of the CDR3 is TGCAGCGTTGTTGGTGGAAGCGGGCACACAGATACGCAGTATTTT. This sequence encodes CSVVGGSGHTDTQYF.

This sequence joins TRBV7-6 and TRBJ2-1; 7 nucleotides line up with TRBD2. Trimming at V came to 3 bases and at J to 1 base, leaving 3 bases not matched to a gene. From germline, CDR1 is SGHVS and CDR2 FNYEAQ. The length of the CDR3 is 15 residues. The CDR3 here is CASSFGLVSYNEQFF. CDR3 bases: TGTGCCAGCAGCTTTGGACTAGTGTCCTACAATGAGCAGTTCTTC.

The gene calls are TRBV27 and TRBJ2-7; 9 bases align to TRBD1. The CDR3 loop spans 14 amino acids. Losses at the gene ends were 5 bases for V and 3 bases for J; bases not matched to a gene: 5. The germline V gene has CDR1 MNHEY and CDR2 SMNVEV (reference sequence). CDR3 DNA sequence: TGTGCCAGCAGTAGCGGGACAGGGTACTACGAGCAGTACTTC. Residues: CASSSGTGYYEQYF.

The chain combines TRBV27 with TRBJ2-7; D might be TRBD1 or TRBD2, each matching 5 bases. The CDR3 spans 11 residues. Germline V CDR1 and CDR2: MNHEY, SMNVEV (reference sequence). V lost 10 bases and J lost 2, with 9 bases in between. The CDR3 reads CAIGTPYEQYF. The DNA for the CDR3 is TGTGCCATTGGGACCCCCTACGAGCAGTACTTC.

This chain connects TRBV6-6 to TRBJ2-5, with D possibly matching TRBD2 (7 bases). The CDR3 runs to 16 residues. CDR1 is MNHNY and CDR2 is SVGAGI in the germline V gene (reference sequence). The V end was cut by 2 bases, the J end by 5 bases, with 18 bases between. CDR3 in amino acids: CASSYLGGGAVETQYF. Written as DNA, the CDR3 is TGTGCCAGCAGTTACCTGGGTGGGGGGGCCGTGGAGACCCAGTACTTC.

The chain joins TRBV4-1 to TRBJ2-7; D call uncertain. This CDR3 has 13 residues. Germline CDR1 is MGHRA and CDR2 is YSYEKL. Trimming shortened V by 5 bases and J by 6 bases, and 14 bases separated the two germline ends. CDR3 nucleotide sequence: TGCGCCAGCAGCACGACCTCAACTGGCGAGCAGTACTTC. Residues: CASSTTSTGEQYF.

The CDR3 spells CASSPRTGETGELFF. The CDR3 DNA follows: TGTGCCAGCAGCCCCCGGACAGGGGAGACCGGGGAGCTGTTTTTT. This chain joins TRBV9 and TRBJ2-2; 9 nucleotides line up with TRBD1. The CDR3 is made up of 15 amino acids. The ends lost 4 bases at V and 5 bases at J; junction bases unmatched: 6. Germline V gives CDR1 SGDLS, CDR2 YYNGEE.

This chain connects TRBV4-3 to TRBJ2-7; 7 bases match TRBD2. The trim removed 0 bases at V and 2 bases at J, leaving 7 bases unmatched. The CDR3 contains 16 residues. From germline, CDR1 is LGHNA and CDR2 YSLEER. The CDR3 loop reads CASSQDRRGGTYEQYF. CDR3 nucleotide sequence: TGCGCCAGCAGCCAAGATCGGCGGGGAGGGACCTACGAGCAGTACTTC.

The chain employs TRBV28 and TRBJ2-3; 8 positions agree with TRBD1. After removal of 6 bases from V and 1 base from J, the junction contained 15 bases not matched to a gene. Germline V lookup: CDR1 MDHEN, CDR2 SYDVKM. The CDR3 covers 18 residues. The DNA for the CDR3 is TGTGCCAGCAGCCAACTCTTTTACAGGGGGAGAGGCACAGATACGCAGTATTTT. It translates to CASSQLFYRGRGTDTQYF.

This clone was counted only a few times. The chain employs TRBV2 and TRBJ2-1; 8 bases line up with TRBD2. V lost 7 bases to trimming and J lost 3 bases; unmatched junction nucleotides: 5. This CDR3 comprises 14 residues. In germline, CDR1 is SNHLY, CDR2 FYNNEI. As DNA, the CDR3 is TGTGCCAGCATCAGACTAGCGAACTACAATGAGCAGTTCTTC. Protein: CASIRLANYNEQFF.

This sequence joins TRBV2 and TRBJ1-1; D not certain. CDR3 size: 13 residues. Trimming cost V 7 bases and J 1 base, with 10 bases left between them. Germline V gene lookup returns CDR1 SNHLY and CDR2 FYNNEI. CDR3 sequence: CASNPTKNTEAFF. CDR3 coding DNA: TGTGCCAGCAATCCGACAAAGAACACTGAAGCTTTCTTT.